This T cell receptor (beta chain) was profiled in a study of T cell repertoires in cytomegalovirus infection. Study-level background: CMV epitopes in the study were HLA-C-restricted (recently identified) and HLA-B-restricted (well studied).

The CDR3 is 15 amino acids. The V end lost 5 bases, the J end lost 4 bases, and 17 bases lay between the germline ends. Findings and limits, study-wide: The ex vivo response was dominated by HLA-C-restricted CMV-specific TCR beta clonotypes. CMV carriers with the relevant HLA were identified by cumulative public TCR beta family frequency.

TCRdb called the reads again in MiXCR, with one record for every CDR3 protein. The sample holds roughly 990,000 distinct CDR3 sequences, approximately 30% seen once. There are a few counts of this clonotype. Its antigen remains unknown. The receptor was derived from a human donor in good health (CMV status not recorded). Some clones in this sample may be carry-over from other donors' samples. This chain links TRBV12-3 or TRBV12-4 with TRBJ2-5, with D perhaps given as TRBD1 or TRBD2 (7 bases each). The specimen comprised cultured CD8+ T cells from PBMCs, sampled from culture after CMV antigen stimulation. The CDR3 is CASSLSGGVLETQYF. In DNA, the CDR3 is TGTGCCAGCAGTCTTTCAGGGGGGGTATTAGAGACCCAGTACTTC.